This T cell receptor beta chain derives from a study of T cells after posttransplantation cyclophosphamide. Method: immunoSEQ multiplex PCR; TCRdb's copy keeps in-frame clones and lacks some. The sample includes about 20,000 clones, roughly 90% of them seen just once. Methotrexate plus calcineurin inhibitor accompanied controls' myeloablative marrow transplants; sampling was 1 year later. CDR1 is SGHTA and CDR2 is FQGNSA in the germline V gene. This CDR3 has 15 amino acids. The germline V and J ends were trimmed by 2 bases and 4 bases, with 11 bases remaining between them. Sequencing was performed on PBMCs, taken after an allogeneic stem cell transplant with a calcineurin inhibitor and methotrexate. The J gene is TRBJ2-2, the V gene TRBV7-2; D perhaps matches TRBD2 (6 bases). The clonotype originates from a female patient aged 50-59 years who received an allogeneic stem cell transplant from an unrelated donor, was CMV-positive, and had chronic GVHD only. The T cells may come from the graft donor. Written as DNA, the CDR3 is TGTGCCAGCAGCTTACTCACTAGCACCACCGGGGAGCTGTTTTTT. It yields the protein CASSLLTSTTGELFF. Full variable domain (outside the CDR3, taken from reference TRBV7-2 and TRBJ2-2): GAGVSQSPSNKVTEKGKDVELRCDPISGHTALYWYRQSLGQGLEFLIYFQGNSAPDKSGLPSDRFSAERTGGSVSTLTIQRTQQEDSAVYLCASSLLTSTTGELFFGEGSRLTVL.